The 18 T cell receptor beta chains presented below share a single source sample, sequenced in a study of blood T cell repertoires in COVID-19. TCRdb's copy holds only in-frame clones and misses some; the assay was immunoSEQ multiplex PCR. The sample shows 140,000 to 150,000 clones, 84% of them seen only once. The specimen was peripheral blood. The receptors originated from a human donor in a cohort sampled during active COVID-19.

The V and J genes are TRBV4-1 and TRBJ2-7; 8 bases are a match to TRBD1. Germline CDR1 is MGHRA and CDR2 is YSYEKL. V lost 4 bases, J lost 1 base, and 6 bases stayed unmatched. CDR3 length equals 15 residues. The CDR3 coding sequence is TGCGCCAGCAGCCGAGGGGACAGGTTTTCCTACGAGCAGTACGTC. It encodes CASSRGDRFSYEQYV.

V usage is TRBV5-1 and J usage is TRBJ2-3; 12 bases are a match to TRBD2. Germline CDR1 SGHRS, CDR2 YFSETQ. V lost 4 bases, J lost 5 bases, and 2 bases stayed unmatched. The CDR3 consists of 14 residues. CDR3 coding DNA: TGCGCCAGCAGCCCGACTAGCGGGGGAGATACGCAGTATTTT. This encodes CASSPTSGGDTQYF.

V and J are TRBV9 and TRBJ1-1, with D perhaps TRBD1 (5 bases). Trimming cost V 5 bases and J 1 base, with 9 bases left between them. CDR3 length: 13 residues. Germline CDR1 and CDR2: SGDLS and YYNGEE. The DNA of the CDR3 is TGTGCCAGCAGTGTACAGGCGAACACTGAAGCTTTCTTT. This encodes CASSVQANTEAFF.

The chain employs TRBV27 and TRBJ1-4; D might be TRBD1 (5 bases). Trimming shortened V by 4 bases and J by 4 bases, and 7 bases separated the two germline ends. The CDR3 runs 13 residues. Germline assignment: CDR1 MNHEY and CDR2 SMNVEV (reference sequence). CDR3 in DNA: TGTGCCAGCAGTTGGAGGGGTAATGAAAAACTGTTTTTT. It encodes CASSWRGNEKLFF.

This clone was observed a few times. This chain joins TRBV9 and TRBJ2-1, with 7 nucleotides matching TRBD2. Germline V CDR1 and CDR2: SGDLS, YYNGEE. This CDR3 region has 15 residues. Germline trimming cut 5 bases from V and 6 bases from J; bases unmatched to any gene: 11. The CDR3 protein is CASSGTGRVANEQFF. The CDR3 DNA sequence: TGTGCCAGCAGTGGTACGGGGAGGGTGGCCAATGAGCAGTTCTTC. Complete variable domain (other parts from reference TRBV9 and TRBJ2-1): DSGVTQTPKHLITATGQRVTLRCSPRSGDLSVYWYQQSLDQGLQFLIQYYNGEERAKGNILERFSAQQFPDLHSELNLSSLELGDSALYFCASSGTGRVANEQFFGPGTRLTVL.

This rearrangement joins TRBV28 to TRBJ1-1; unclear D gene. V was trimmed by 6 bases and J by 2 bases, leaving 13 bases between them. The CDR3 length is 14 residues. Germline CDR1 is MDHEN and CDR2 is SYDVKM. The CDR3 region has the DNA TGTGCCAGCAGCCTCGACACTGCTAACACTGAAGCTTTCTTT. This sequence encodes CASSLDTANTEAFF.

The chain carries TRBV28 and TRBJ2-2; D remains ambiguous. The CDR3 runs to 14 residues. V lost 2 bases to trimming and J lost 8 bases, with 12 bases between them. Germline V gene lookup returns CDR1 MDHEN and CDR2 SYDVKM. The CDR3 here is CASSLPRSGGELFF. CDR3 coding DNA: TGTGCCAGCAGTTTACCCCGGAGTGGAGGGGAGCTGTTTTTT.

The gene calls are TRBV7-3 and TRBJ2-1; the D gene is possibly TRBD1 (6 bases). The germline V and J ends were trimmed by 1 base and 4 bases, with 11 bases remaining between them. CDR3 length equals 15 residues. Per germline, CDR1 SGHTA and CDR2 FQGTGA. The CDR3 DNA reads TGTGCCAGCAGCTTAAAACAGGGCCCATACAATGAGCAGTTCTTC. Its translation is CASSLKQGPYNEQFF.

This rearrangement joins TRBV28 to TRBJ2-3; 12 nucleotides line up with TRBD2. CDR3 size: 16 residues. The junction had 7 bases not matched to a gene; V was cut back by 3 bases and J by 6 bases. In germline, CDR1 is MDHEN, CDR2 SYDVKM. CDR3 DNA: TGTGCCAGCAGTTTTGCTAGCGGGGGGGCTGGGGATACGCAGTATTTT. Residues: CASSFASGGAGDTQYF.

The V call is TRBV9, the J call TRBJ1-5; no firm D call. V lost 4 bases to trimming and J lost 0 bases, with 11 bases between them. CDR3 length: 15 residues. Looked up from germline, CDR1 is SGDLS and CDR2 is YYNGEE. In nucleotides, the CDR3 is TGTGCCAGCAGCCCCAGCGGGGATAGCAATCAGCCCCAGCATTTT. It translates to CASSPSGDSNQPQHF. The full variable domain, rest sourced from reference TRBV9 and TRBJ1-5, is DSGVTQTPKHLITATGQRVTLRCSPRSGDLSVYWYQQSLDQGLQFLIQYYNGEERAKGNILERFSAQQFPDLHSELNLSSLELGDSALYFCASSPSGDSNQPQHFGDGTRLSIL.

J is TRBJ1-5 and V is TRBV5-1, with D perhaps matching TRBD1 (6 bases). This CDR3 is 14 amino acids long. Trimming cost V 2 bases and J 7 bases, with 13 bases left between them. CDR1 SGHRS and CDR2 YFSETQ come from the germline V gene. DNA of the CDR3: TGCGCCAGCAGCTTAGCGGGGGGCGGACAGCCCCAGCATTTT. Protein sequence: CASSLAGGGQPQHF. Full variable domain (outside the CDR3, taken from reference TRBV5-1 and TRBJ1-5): KAGVTQTPRYLIKTRGQQVTLSCSPISGHRSVSWYQQTPGQGLQFLFEYFSETQRNKGNFPGRFSGRQFSNSRSEMNVSTLELGDSALYLCASSLAGGGQPQHFGDGTRLSIL.

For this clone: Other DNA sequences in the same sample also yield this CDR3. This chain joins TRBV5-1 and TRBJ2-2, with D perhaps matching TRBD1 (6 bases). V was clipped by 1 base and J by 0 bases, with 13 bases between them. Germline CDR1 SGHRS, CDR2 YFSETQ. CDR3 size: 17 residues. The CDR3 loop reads CASSLRQGTANTGELFF. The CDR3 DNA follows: TGCGCCAGCAGCTTGCGTCAGGGGACGGCGAACACCGGGGAGCTGTTTTTT.

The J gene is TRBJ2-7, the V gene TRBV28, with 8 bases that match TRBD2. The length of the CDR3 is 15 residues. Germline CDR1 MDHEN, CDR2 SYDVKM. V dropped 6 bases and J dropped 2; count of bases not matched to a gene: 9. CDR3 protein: CASSDGGALTYEQYV. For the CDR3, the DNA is TGTGCCAGCAGCGACGGGGGGGCGCTTACCTACGAGCAGTACGTC.

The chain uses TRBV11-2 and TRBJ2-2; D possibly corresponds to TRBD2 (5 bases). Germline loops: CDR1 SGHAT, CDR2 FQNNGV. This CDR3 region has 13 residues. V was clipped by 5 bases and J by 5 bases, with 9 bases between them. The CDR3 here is CASSLRGTGELFF. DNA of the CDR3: TGTGCCAGCAGCCTCCGGGGAACCGGGGAGCTGTTTTTT.

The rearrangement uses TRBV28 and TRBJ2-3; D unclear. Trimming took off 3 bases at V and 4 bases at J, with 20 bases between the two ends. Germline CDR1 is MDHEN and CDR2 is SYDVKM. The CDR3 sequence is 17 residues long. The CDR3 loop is CASSFIPFDSSSDTQYF. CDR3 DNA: TGTGCCAGCAGTTTCATCCCTTTCGACTCATCGTCAGATACGCAGTATTTT. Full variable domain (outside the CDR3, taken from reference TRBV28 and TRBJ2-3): DVKVTQSSRYLVKRTGEKVFLECVQDMDHENMFWYRQDPGLGLRLIYFSYDVKMKEKGDIPEGYSVSREKKERFSLILESASTNQTSMYLCASSFIPFDSSSDTQYFGPGTRLTVL.

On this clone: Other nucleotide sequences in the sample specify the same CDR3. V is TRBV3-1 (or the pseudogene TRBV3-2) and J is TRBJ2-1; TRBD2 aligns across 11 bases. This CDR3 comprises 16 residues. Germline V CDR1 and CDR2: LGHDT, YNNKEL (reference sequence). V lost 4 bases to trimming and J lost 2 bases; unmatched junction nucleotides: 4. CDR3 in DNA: TGTGCCAGCAGCCTAGGGACTAGCGGAGCCTACAATGAGCAGTTCTTC. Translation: CASSLGTSGAYNEQFF.

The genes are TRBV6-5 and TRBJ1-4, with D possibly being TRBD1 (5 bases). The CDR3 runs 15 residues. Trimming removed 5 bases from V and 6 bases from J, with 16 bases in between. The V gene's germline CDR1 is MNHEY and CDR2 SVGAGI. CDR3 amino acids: CASSPTGGYDEKLFF. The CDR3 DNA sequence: TGTGCCAGCAGTCCGACCGGGGGGTACGATGAAAAACTGTTTTTT.

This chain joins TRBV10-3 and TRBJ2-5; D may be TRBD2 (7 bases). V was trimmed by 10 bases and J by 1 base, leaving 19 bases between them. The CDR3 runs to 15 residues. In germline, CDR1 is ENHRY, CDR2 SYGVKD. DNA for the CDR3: TGTGCCACCCAAGGATCACGGGGGGCCCAAGAGACCCAGTACTTC. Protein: CATQGSRGAQETQYF.